A single sample is the source of the 9 T cell receptor beta chains below, sequenced in a study of shared clonotypes between healthy human individuals (TCRdb year 2020). Libraries were prepared through the immunoSEQ multiplex PCR assay. What TCRdb holds here is the immuneACCESS table cut down to in-frame rearrangements. Part of the clones is not present; checked against another copy, under half of the missing clones reflect an unresolved V gene, and the others are unexplained. The sample data list around 2.1 million clones, and under 97% of these were observed just once. In total, the top ten clones hold 0.1% to 0.15% of the sample. Sequencing was done on a sample of naive CD4+ T cells sorted from blood. The cell subset or site label on this specimen signifies: CD45RA+ positively selected. These receptors originate from a man aged 18 to 29 in good health.

The V gene is TRBV30, the J gene TRBJ2-3; perhaps TRBD2 as D (6 bases). The V end was cut by 2 bases, the J end by 14 bases, with 11 bases between. The length of the CDR3 is 10 residues. Germline V CDR1 and CDR2: GTSNPN, SVGIG (reference sequence). Written as DNA, the CDR3 is TGTGCCTGGAGTAGGAGGGGATGGTATTTT. It specifies CAWSRRGWYF.

V is TRBV7-2 and J is TRBJ2-7; D call uncertain. CDR1 is SGHTA, CDR2 FQGNSA, per germline. The CDR3 spans 16 residues. V was pared by 2 bases and J by 2 bases, with 16 bases between. The CDR3 loop is CASSLSALFGPYEQYF. The CDR3 DNA reads TGTGCCAGCAGCTTAAGTGCTCTCTTCGGCCCCTACGAGCAGTACTTC.

The genes are TRBV5-8 and TRBJ1-1, with 7 bases that match TRBD1. The CDR3 length is 13 residues. From germline, CDR1 is SGHTS and CDR2 YDEGEE. Losses at the gene ends were 0 bases for V and 9 bases for J; bases not matched to a gene: 5. The CDR3, as DNA: TGTGCCAGCAGCTTGGGGTTGGACAGGCAAGCTTTCTTT. It specifies CASSLGLDRQAFF. The full variable domain, completed using reference TRBV5-8 and TRBJ1-1, is EAGVTQSPTHLIKTRGQQATLRCSPISGHTSVYWYQQALGLGLQFLLWYDEGEERNRGNFPPRFSGRQFPNYSSELNVNALELEDSALYLCASSLGLDRQAFFGQGTRLTVV.

The V and J genes are TRBV5-4 and TRBJ2-7; 7 bases are a match to TRBD2. Germline values: CDR1 SGHNT, CDR2 YYREEE (reference sequence). V was clipped by 4 bases and J by 4 bases; unmatched bases: 14. The CDR3 extends over 16 amino acids. The CDR3 is CASSPLAGGSKYEQYF. CDR3 DNA: TGTGCCAGCAGCCCGTTGGCGGGCGGGAGTAAATACGAGCAGTACTTC.

On this clone itself: The same CDR3 also results from other DNA sequences found in this sample. The chain carries TRBV30 and TRBJ2-1; TRBD1 aligns across 8 bases. Germline V gives CDR1 GTSNPN, CDR2 SVGIG (reference sequence). The junction had 2 bases not matched to a gene; V was cut back by 4 bases and J by 3 bases. The CDR3 is made up of 13 amino acids. The CDR3 nucleotides are TGTGCCTGGACAGGGGGCAGCTACAATGAGCAGTTCTTC. This gives the protein CAWTGGSYNEQFF.

CDR3 sequence (DNA): TGCGCCAGCAGCTTGGAAGATTTGAATAATTCACCCCTCCACTTT. This translates into CASSLEDLNNSPLHF. V usage is TRBV5-1 and J usage is TRBJ1-6; D remains unclear. CDR3 size: 15 residues. Trimming removed 0 bases from V and 5 bases from J, with 9 bases in between. Germline CDR1 and CDR2: SGHRS and YFSETQ.

The rearrangement uses TRBV25-1 and TRBJ1-3, with 9 bases that match TRBD1. With V trimmed by 9 bases and J by 1 base, 4 bases remained unmatched. The CDR3 covers 14 residues. The germline gives CDR1 MGHDK, CDR2 SYGVNS. The CDR3, as DNA: TGTGCCAGTATCGGGACAGGGTCTGGAAACACCATATATTTT. Protein: CASIGTGSGNTIYF.

A remark on this clone: The sample holds other DNA sequences that translate to the same CDR3. The chain combines TRBV7-9 with TRBJ2-5, with D unclear. Trimming stripped 2 bases from V and 2 bases from J, with 9 bases between. From germline, CDR1 is SEHNR and CDR2 FQNEAQ (reference sequence). There are 14 residues in the CDR3. CDR3 sequence (DNA): TGTGCCAGCAGCTTATTCACGGAACAAGAGACCCAGTACTTC. Translating gives CASSLFTEQETQYF.

This chain connects TRBV6-1 to TRBJ1-6, with unresolved D. Trimming left V 4 bases short and J 5 bases short, with 12 bases between. This CDR3 contains 15 residues. The germline CDR1 and CDR2 sequences are MNHNS and SASEGT. CDR3 sequence reads: CASSVRSPDNSPLHF. CDR3 in DNA: TGTGCCAGCAGTGTTCGAAGCCCAGATAATTCACCCCTCCACTTT.